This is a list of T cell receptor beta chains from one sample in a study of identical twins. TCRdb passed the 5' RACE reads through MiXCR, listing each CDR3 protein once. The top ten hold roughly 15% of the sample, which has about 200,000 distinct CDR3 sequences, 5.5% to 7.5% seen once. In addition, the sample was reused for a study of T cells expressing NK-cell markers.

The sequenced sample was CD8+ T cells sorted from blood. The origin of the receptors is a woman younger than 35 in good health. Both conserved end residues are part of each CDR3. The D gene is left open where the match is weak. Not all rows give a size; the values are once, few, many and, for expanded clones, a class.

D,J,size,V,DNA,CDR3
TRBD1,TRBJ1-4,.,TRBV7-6,TGTGCCAGCAGCTTAGTCGGGACAGCAACTAATGAAAAACTGTTTTTT,CASSLVGTATNEKLFF
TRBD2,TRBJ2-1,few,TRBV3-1,TGTGCCAGCAGCCAATCATCTAGCGGGGCAAATGAGCAGTTCTTC,CASSQSSSGANEQFF
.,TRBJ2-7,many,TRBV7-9,TGTGCCAGCAGCTTAGGGGCAGTTACCTACGAGCAGTACTTC,CASSLGAVTYEQYF
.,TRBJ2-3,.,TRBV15,TGTGCCACCAGCACTGGATTCACTCTCGGAAAAGATACGCAGTATTTT,CATSTGFTLGKDTQYF
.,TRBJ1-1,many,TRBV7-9,TGTGCCAGCAAAGGGAGCGCCACTGAAGCTTTCTTT,CASKGSATEAFF
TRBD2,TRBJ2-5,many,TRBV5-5,TGTGCCAGCAGCTTGGGAGCGGGAGGATCAGAGACCCAGTACTTC,CASSLGAGGSETQYF
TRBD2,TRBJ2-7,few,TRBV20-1,TGCAGTGCTCGGAACCTAGCGGAGTTCTACGAGCAGTACTTC,CSARNLAEFYEQYF
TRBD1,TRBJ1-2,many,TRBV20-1,TGCAGTGCTAGAGATCAGGGGGCCCCTTTCTATGGCTACACCTTC,CSARDQGAPFYGYTF
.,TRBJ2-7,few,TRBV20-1,TGCAGTGCTAGATGGGGGAACTCCTACGAGCAGTACTTC,CSARWGNSYEQYF
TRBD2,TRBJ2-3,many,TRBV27,TGTGCCAGCAGGGGGCTCGGGGGGGCCTTCGATACGCAGTATTTT,CASRGLGGAFDTQYF
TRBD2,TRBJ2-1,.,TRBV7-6,TGTGCCAGCAGCCGCATAGCGCGGGGGGGCGATGAGCAGTTCTTC,CASSRIARGGDEQFF
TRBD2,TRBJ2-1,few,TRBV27,TGTGCCAGCAGCTACTACTGGACTAGCGGGGGGAATGAGCAGTTCTTC,CASSYYWTSGGNEQFF
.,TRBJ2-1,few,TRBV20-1,TGCAGTGCCACCACTCGGGAAGAATATGGTGAGCAGTTCTTC,CSATTREEYGEQFF
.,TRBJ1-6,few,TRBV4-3,TGCGCCAGCAGCCAAGACACAGGGTCGGATTCACCCCTCCACTTT,CASSQDTGSDSPLHF
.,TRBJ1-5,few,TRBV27,TGTGCCAGCAGTTTATACAGGGCCCAGGAGCCCCAGCATTTT,CASSLYRAQEPQHF
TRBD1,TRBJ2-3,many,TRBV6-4,TGTGCCAGCAGTGACTCAGGGGGCGGCACAGATACGCAGTATTTT,CASSDSGGGTDTQYF
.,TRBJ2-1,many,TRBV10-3,TGTGCCATCAGTGAGTCGCCCGGCGGGGATGAGCAGTTCTTC,CAISESPGGDEQFF
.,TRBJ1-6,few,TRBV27,TGTGCCAGCAGTTTATCCCGGGACTTGGGTTCACCCCTCCACTTT,CASSLSRDLGSPLHF
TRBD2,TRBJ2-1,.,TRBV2,TGTGCCAGCAGTGAGCTAGCGGGAGGGTACGAGCAGTTCTTC,CASSELAGGYEQFF
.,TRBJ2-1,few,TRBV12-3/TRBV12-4,TGTGCCAGCAGTGAAACGGGACTGAACAATGAGCAGTTCTTC,CASSETGLNNEQFF
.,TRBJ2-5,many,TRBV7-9,TGTGCCAGCAGCCCCACGACTGACCTGGAAGAGACCCAGTACTTC,CASSPTTDLEETQYF
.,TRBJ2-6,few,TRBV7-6,TGTGCCAGCAGCTTAGAGCGTGGCCAGGTAGGGGCCAACGTCCTGACTTTC,CASSLERGQVGANVLTF
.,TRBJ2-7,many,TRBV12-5,TGTGCTAGTGGTTTGGAGTCATACGAGCAGTACTTC,CASGLESYEQYF
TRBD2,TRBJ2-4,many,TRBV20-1,TGCAGTGCTGCTCCACTAGCGGGAGAGGTAAACATTCAGTACTTC,CSAAPLAGEVNIQYF
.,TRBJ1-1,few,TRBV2,TGTGCCAGCAGTGAGGGGGGAGCTGAAGCTTTCTTT,CASSEGGAEAFF